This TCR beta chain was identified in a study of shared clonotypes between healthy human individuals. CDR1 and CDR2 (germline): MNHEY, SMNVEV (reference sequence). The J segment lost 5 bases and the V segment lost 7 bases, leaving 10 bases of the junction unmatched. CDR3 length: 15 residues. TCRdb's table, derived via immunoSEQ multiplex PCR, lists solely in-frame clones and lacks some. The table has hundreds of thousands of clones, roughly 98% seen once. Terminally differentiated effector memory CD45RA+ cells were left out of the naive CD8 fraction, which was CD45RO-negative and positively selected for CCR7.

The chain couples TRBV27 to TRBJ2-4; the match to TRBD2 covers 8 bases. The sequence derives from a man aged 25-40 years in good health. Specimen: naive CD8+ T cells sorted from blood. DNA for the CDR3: TGTGCCAGCACCTCATTAGGGCGGGAGGAAAACATTCAGTACTTC. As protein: CASTSLGREENIQYF.